This record concerns one T cell receptor (beta chain) sequence. Its antigen is currently not known. No much larger clone is present one base from it, and per-base qualities are unavailable. The junction shows trimming of 1 base on V and 4 bases on J, and the gene matches do not reach 4 bases of it. From the cysteine up to the phenylalanine, the CDR3 has a length of 15 residues. Only the CDR3 DNA stays, 45 bases, in frame from base 1. From the germline V gene, CDR1 is SNHLY and CDR2 is FYNNEI. The source of the sample is a study of T cell changes during pregnancy in multiple sclerosis (dated by TCRdb to between 2018 and 2021). Regarding the complete study: In women with multiple sclerosis, the researchers looked at how the T cell repertoire shifted as pregnancy progressed.

Libraries were constructed by the immunoSEQ multiplex PCR assay. TCRdb holds this immuneACCESS table with in-frame rearrangements only. Some clones are missing; in checked studies, unresolved V genes explain under half, and the rest has no known cause. The sample table holds about 67,000 clones, of which just over 90% were seen once. Clones ranked in the top ten supply over 1.3% of the sample. Material: peripheral blood, obtained after pregnancy. The chain was built from TRBV2 and TRBJ2-3; TRBD1 fits 8 bases in the junction. This receptor was obtained from a female donor with multiple sclerosis, enrolled in a pregnancy study. The CDR3 sequence is CASSEGTGGPDTQYF. In nucleotide form, the sequence is TGTGCCAGCAGTGAAGGAACAGGGGGGCCAGATACGCAGTATTTT.